This T cell receptor (beta chain) was recorded in a study of post-analysis software for immune sequencing data. Study outcomes and limitations: A few TRBV segments occurring more often in patients than controls included TRBV5-6, TRBV5-1 and TRBV20-1. Samples from a shared batch, those prepared together, strongly co-clustered by F measure.

cDNA libraries for TCR beta contained unique molecular identifiers. TCRdb reanalysed the PCR reads using MiXCR and keeps one entry per CDR3 protein. This sample has fewer than 850,000 distinct CDR3 sequences, with 30% found just once. Worth noting for this clonotype: Its matching antigen is unknown.

Germline CDR1 is DFQATT and CDR2 is SNEGSKA (reference sequence). The CDR3 is made up of 18 amino acids. Trimming removed 5 bases from V and 3 bases from J; junction bases left unmatched: 17. Material for sequencing was blood. The chain has TRBV20-1 and TRBJ2-7; TRBD2 matches at 12 bases. The receptor was derived from a girl aged 10 to 17 with multiple sclerosis. The CDR3 loop reads CSALHKTRLAGVLYEQYF. CDR3 nucleotide sequence: TGCAGTGCTCTCCACAAAACCCGACTAGCGGGAGTACTCTACGAGCAGTACTTC.